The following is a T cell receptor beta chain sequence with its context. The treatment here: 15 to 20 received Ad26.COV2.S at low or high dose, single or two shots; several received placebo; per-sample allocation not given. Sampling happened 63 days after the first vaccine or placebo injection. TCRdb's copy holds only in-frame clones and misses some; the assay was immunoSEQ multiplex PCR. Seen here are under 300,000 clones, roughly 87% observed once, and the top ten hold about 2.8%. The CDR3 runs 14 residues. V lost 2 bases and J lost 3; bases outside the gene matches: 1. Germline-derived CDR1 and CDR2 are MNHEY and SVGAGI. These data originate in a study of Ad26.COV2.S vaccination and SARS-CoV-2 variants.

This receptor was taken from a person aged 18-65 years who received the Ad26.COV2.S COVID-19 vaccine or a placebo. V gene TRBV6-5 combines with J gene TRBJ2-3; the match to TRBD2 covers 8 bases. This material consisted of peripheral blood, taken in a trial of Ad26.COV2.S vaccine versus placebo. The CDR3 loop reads CASSYRGGTDTQYF. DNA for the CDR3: TGTGCCAGCAGTTACCGGGGGGGGACAGATACGCAGTATTTT.